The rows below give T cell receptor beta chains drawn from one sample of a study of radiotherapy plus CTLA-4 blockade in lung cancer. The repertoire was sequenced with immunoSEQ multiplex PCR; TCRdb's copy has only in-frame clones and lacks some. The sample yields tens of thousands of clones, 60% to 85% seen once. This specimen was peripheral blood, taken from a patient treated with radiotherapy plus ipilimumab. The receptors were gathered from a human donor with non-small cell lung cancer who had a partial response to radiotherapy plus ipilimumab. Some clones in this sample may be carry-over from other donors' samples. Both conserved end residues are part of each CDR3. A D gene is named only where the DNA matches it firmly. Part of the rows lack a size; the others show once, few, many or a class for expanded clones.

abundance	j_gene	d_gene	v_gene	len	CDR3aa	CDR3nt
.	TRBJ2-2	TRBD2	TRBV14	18	CASSQGTSGASGTGELFF	TGTGCCAGCAGCCAAGGGACTAGCGGGGCCTCGGGCACCGGGGAGCTGTTTTTT
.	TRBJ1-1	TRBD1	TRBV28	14	CASRLRTGRLEAFF	TGTGCCAGCAGATTAAGGACAGGGCGTCTTGAAGCTTTCTTT
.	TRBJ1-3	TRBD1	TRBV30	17	CAWRGYGTGSSGNTIYF	TGTGCCTGGAGGGGATACGGGACAGGGAGCTCTGGAAACACCATATATTTT
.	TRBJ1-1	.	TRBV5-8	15	CASSPTGGADTEAFF	TGTGCCAGCAGCCCCACGGGGGGGGCGGACACTGAAGCTTTCTTT
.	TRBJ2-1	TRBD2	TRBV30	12	CAWSVRREGRFF	TGTGCCTGGAGTGTTCGGCGGGAGGGCCGGTTCTTC
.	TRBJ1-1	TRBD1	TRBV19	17	CASTAGTGGVMNTEAFF	TGTGCCAGTACCGCTGGGACAGGGGGGGTCATGAACACTGAAGCTTTCTTT
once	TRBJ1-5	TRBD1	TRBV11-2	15	CASSWNTGGNQPQHF	TGTGCCAGCAGCTGGAATACAGGGGGCAATCAGCCCCAGCATTTT
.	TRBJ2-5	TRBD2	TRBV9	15	CASSVPSGSGETQYF	TGTGCCAGCAGCGTCCCTAGCGGGAGTGGTGAGACCCAGTACTTC
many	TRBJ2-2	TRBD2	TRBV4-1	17	CASSQVHGGLNTGELFF	TGCGCCAGCAGCCAAGTTCACGGGGGGTTGAACACCGGGGAGCTGTTTTTT
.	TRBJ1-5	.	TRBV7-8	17	CASSLSVSVYSNQPQHF	TGTGCCAGCAGCTTATCAGTAAGCGTTTATAGCAATCAGCCCCAGCATTTT
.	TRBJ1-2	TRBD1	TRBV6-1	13	CASSTGGRYGYTF	TGTGCCAGCAGTACAGGGGGCCGGTATGGCTACACCTTC
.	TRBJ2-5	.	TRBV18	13	CASSPTNEETQYF	TGTGCCAGCTCACCCACAAACGAAGAGACCCAGTACTTC
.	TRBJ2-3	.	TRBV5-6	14	CASSRVASTDTQYF	TGTGCCAGCAGCCGGGTGGCTAGCACAGATACGCAGTATTTT
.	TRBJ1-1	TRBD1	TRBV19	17	CASSDGQAVGTNTEAFF	TGTGCCAGTAGCGACGGACAGGCAGTAGGGACGAACACTGAAGCTTTCTTT
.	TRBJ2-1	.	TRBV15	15	CATSRGRTSYNEQFF	TGTGCCACCAGCAGAGGCAGGACATCCTACAATGAGCAGTTCTTC
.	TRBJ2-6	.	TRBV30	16	CAWSVGHPSGANVLTF	TGTGCCTGGAGTGTAGGACACCCCTCTGGGGCCAACGTCCTGACTTTC
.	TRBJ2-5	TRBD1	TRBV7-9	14	CASSIRTGSETQYF	TGTGCCAGCAGCATACGGACAGGGTCAGAGACCCAGTACTTC
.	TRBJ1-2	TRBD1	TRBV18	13	CASSPQRGQGYTF	TGTGCCAGCTCACCACAAAGGGGGCAGGGCTACACCTTC